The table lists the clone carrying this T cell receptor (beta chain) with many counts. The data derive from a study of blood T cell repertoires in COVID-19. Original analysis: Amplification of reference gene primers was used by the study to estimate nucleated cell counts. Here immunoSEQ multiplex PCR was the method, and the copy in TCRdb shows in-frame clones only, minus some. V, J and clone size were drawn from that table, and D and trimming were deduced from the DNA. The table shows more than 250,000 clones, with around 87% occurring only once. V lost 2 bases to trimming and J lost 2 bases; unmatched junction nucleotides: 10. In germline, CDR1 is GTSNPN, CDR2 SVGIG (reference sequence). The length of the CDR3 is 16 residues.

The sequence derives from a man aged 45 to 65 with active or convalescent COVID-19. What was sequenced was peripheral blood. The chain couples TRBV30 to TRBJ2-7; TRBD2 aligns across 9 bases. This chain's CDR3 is CAWSSGFSGSAYEQYF. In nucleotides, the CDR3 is TGTGCCTGGAGTTCGGGGTTTAGCGGGAGTGCCTACGAGCAGTACTTC.